This passage covers 29 T cell receptor beta chains from one sample sequenced in a study of blood T cell repertoires in COVID-19. TCRdb's table, derived via immunoSEQ multiplex PCR, lists solely in-frame clones and lacks some. The data contain 110,000 to 150,000 clones, over 80% of them singletons. The specimen was peripheral blood. Every receptor here comes from a human donor in a cohort sampled during active COVID-19.

This chain links TRBV4-2 with TRBJ2-2; 12 bases agree with TRBD2. Germline V gene sequence: CDR1 LGHNA, CDR2 YNFKEQ. The CDR3 is made up of 16 amino acids. The trim removed 2 bases at V and 6 bases at J, leaving 4 bases unmatched. This chain's CDR3 is CASSQRLAGASGELFF. The CDR3 nucleotides are TGTGCCAGCAGCCAAAGACTAGCGGGAGCTTCCGGGGAGCTGTTTTTT.

This clone appeared a single time. The chain links TRBV7-2 to TRBJ2-7; 7 bases map to TRBD2. The CDR3 is made up of 15 amino acids. V dropped 5 bases and J dropped 3; count of bases not matched to a gene: 10. The germline CDR1 and CDR2 sequences are SGHTA and FQGNSA. DNA of the CDR3: TGTGCCAGCAGCCCTAGGGCGGGAGTCGTCTACGAGCAGTACTTC. This gives the protein CASSPRAGVVYEQYF. The full variable domain, completed using reference TRBV7-2 and TRBJ2-7, is GAGVSQSPSNKVTEKGKDVELRCDPISGHTALYWYRQSLGQGLEFLIYFQGNSAPDKSGLPSDRFSAERTGGSVSTLTIQRTQQEDSAVYLCASSPRAGVVYEQYFGPGTRLTVT.

The chain joins TRBV7-3 to TRBJ2-2; TRBD1 aligns across 9 bases. The CDR3 extends over 15 amino acids. Germline CDR1 and CDR2: SGHTA and FQGTGA. Trimming removed 5 bases from V and 7 bases from J; junction bases left unmatched: 8. This CDR3 is CASSPWDRDGGELFF. CDR3 bases: TGTGCCAGCAGCCCCTGGGACAGGGATGGCGGGGAGCTGTTTTTT.

The chain recombines TRBV24-1 with TRBJ2-3; D remains ambiguous. This CDR3 spans 14 amino acids. Germline V gene sequence: CDR1 KGHDR, CDR2 SFDVKD. With 9 bases removed from V and 0 bases from J, the gap between germline ends came to 12 bases. The CDR3 DNA sequence: TGTGCCACCGGGGATTCGGTTAGCACAGATACGCAGTATTTT. Translating it yields CATGDSVSTDTQYF.

This chain connects TRBV5-1 to TRBJ1-1; no clear D gene. This CDR3 is 13 amino acids long. The V gene lost 5 bases and the J gene lost 0 bases, with 8 bases spanning the gap. Germline assignment: CDR1 SGHRS and CDR2 YFSETQ. CDR3 amino acids: CASRQQMNTEAFF. CDR3 sequence (DNA): TGCGCCAGCAGACAACAGATGAACACTGAAGCTTTCTTT.

The chain employs TRBV28 and TRBJ2-1; 8 bases fit TRBD2. The ends lost 2 bases at V and 0 bases at J; junction bases unmatched: 12. This CDR3 comprises 19 residues. Germline CDR1 MDHEN, CDR2 SYDVKM. The CDR3 here is CASSLPDSGIVSSYNEQFF. The CDR3 region has the DNA TGTGCCAGCAGTTTACCGGATAGCGGGATTGTAAGCTCCTACAATGAGCAGTTCTTC. Full variable domain (remainder filled in from reference TRBV28 and TRBJ2-1): DVKVTQSSRYLVKRTGEKVFLECVQDMDHENMFWYRQDPGLGLRLIYFSYDVKMKEKGDIPEGYSVSREKKERFSLILESASTNQTSMYLCASSLPDSGIVSSYNEQFFGPGTRLTVL.

This clone was counted once. At the DNA level, this CDR3 is encoded by other sequences in the same sample as well. In nucleotides, the CDR3 is TGTGCCAGCAGCTTAGAGGGGTTCGGCACTGAAGCTTTCTTT. Its protein is CASSLEGFGTEAFF. The chain is built from TRBV7-9 and TRBJ1-1; a weak D match, TRBD1 (5 bases). The V gene lost 1 base and the J gene lost 4 bases, with 10 bases spanning the gap. Germline values: CDR1 SEHNR, CDR2 FQNEAQ (reference sequence). The CDR3 covers 14 residues.

This chain connects TRBV18 to TRBJ1-5; D possibly corresponds to TRBD1 (5 bases). The germline CDR1 and CDR2 sequences are KGHSH and LQKENI. Trimming removed 0 bases from V and 2 bases from J, with 14 bases in between. The CDR3 has 17 amino acids. Here the CDR3 reads CASSPPNGRDGNQPQHF. Written as DNA, the CDR3 is TGTGCCAGCTCACCACCGAACGGCAGGGATGGCAATCAGCCCCAGCATTTT.

V and J are TRBV5-1 and TRBJ2-3, with 9 bases identical to TRBD1. The V gene's germline CDR1 is SGHRS and CDR2 YFSETQ. CDR3 length: 15 residues. The V segment lost 4 bases and the J segment 3 bases; nucleotides outside the gene matches: 6. The CDR3: CASSLDRGWTDTQYF. CDR3 nucleotides: TGCGCCAGCAGCCTGGACAGGGGTTGGACAGATACGCAGTATTTT.

This sequence joins TRBV5-4 and TRBJ1-2; TRBD1 matches at 8 bases. Per germline, CDR1 SGHNT and CDR2 YYREEE (reference sequence). The length of the CDR3 is 14 residues. V lost 1 base and J lost 3; bases outside the gene matches: 2. The CDR3 spells CASSLNRGDYGYTF. DNA for the CDR3: TGTGCCAGCAGCTTGAACAGGGGGGACTATGGCTACACCTTC.

The rearrangement joins TRBV7-3 to TRBJ2-1, with 7 nucleotides matching TRBD2. Per the germline V gene, CDR1 is SGHTA and CDR2 is FQGTGA. The CDR3 loop spans 13 amino acids. After removal of 2 bases from V and 10 bases from J, the junction contained 5 bases not matched to a gene. As DNA, the CDR3 is TGTGCCAGCAGCTTAGAACTAGCGAAAGAGCAGTTCTTC. It is translated as CASSLELAKEQFF.

V and J are TRBV6-2 or TRBV6-3 and TRBJ2-7; 13 bases fit TRBD2. The V and J ends lost 6 bases and 1 base, in that order; junction bases with no gene match: 3. Germline CDR1 reads MNHEY; CDR2 reads SVGEGT. This CDR3 has 15 amino acids. The CDR3 sequence is CASSRLAGGSYEQYF. The CDR3 DNA follows: TGTGCCAGCAGCCGACTAGCGGGGGGATCCTACGAGCAGTACTTC.

The rearrangement uses TRBV18 and TRBJ2-4, with D possibly matching TRBD2 (6 bases). The CDR3 length is 15 residues. The germline V gene has CDR1 KGHSH and CDR2 LQKENI. The V end lost 6 bases, the J end lost 8 bases, and 20 bases lay between the germline ends. CDR3 loop: CASSPSPTGVYIQYF. In DNA form, the CDR3 reads TGTGCCAGCTCCCCTAGCCCGACGGGAGTGTACATTCAGTACTTC.

This clone was observed a few times. J is TRBJ2-3 and V is TRBV6-4, with unresolved D. The germline V gene has CDR1 MRHNA and CDR2 SNTAGT. The CDR3 totals 13 residues. The V end lost 5 bases, the J end lost 3 bases, and 9 bases lay between the germline ends. DNA for the CDR3: TGTGCCAGCAGTATGACTGAGACAGATACGCAGTATTTT. Protein product: CASSMTETDTQYF.

This rearrangement joins TRBV9 to TRBJ2-7, with D perhaps matching TRBD2 (5 bases). CDR3 length: 15 amino acids. Germline loops: CDR1 SGDLS, CDR2 YYNGEE. Trimming shortened V by 0 bases and J by 6 bases, and 16 bases separated the two germline ends. CDR3 amino acids: CASSVEVGVLSEQYF. The DNA of the CDR3 is TGTGCCAGCAGCGTAGAGGTGGGAGTGTTGTCCGAGCAGTACTTC.

This rearrangement joins TRBV18 to TRBJ1-6, with no clear D. With 6 bases removed from V and 9 bases from J, the gap between germline ends came to 18 bases. CDR3 length: 15 amino acids. The V gene's germline CDR1 is KGHSH and CDR2 LQKENI. As DNA, the CDR3 is TGTGCCAGCTCGTCCCGGGAAATGGTCCTTTCACCCCTCCACTTT. As protein: CASSSREMVLSPLHF.

The count of this clone is one. This rearrangement joins TRBV5-1 to TRBJ2-1; 12 bases align to TRBD1. CDR3 length equals 19 residues. The V gene's germline CDR1 is SGHRS and CDR2 YFSETQ. After removal of 0 bases from V and 1 base from J, the junction contained 8 bases not matched to a gene. The CDR3 sequence is CASSLEGQGASTSYNEQFF. DNA for the CDR3: TGCGCCAGCAGCTTGGAGGGACAGGGGGCCTCTACGTCCTACAATGAGCAGTTCTTC.

This chain uses TRBV29-1 with TRBJ1-5; no clear D gene. The V gene's germline CDR1 is SQVTM and CDR2 ANQGSEA. CDR3 length: 13 amino acids. V was shortened by 4 bases and J by 2 bases, with 9 bases between the two germline ends. CDR3: CSVVLGGNQPQHF. The DNA of the CDR3 is TGCAGCGTTGTCCTGGGAGGCAATCAGCCCCAGCATTTT.

This clone has a handful of counts. The rearrangement uses TRBV19 and TRBJ1-2; tentative D call: TRBD1 (5 bases). V lost 1 base and J lost 7, with 13 bases in between. CDR1 is LNHDA and CDR2 is SQIVND in the germline V gene (reference sequence). The CDR3 sequence is 14 residues long. The CDR3 region has the DNA TGTGCCAGTAGTATAGCTCTCCAGGGTCTTGGCTACACCTTC. It encodes CASSIALQGLGYTF.

The V and J genes are TRBV13 and TRBJ2-2, with TRBD2 matching over 9 bases. The CDR3 length is 13 residues. Germline trimming cut 5 bases from V and 14 bases from J; bases unmatched to any gene: 9. CDR1 and CDR2 (germline): PRHDT, FYEKMQ (reference sequence). CDR3 in amino acids: CASSNSGSRTLFF. The DNA for the CDR3 is TGTGCCAGCAGCAATAGCGGGAGTAGAACACTGTTTTTT.

This sequence joins TRBV7-6 and TRBJ1-6; unclear D gene. This CDR3 is built from 12 residues. Trimming took 4 bases from V and 7 from J, leaving 5 bases between them. Germline lookup yields CDR1 SGHVS and CDR2 FNYEAQ. Here the CDR3 reads CASSSVNSPLHF. CDR3 bases: TGTGCCAGCAGCTCTGTAAATTCACCCCTCCACTTT. Based on the CDR3 plus reference TRBV7-6 and TRBJ1-6, the full variable domain is GAGVSQSPRYKVTKRGQDVALRCDPISGHVSLYWYRQALGQGPEFLTYFNYEAQQDKSGLPNDRFSAERPEGSISTLTIQRTEQRDSAMYRCASSSVNSPLHFGNGTRLTVT.

The gene calls are TRBV11-3 and TRBJ2-1; D is perhaps TRBD1 (6 bases). The germline V gene encodes CDR1 SGHNT and CDR2 YENEEA. Trimming stripped 5 bases from V and 3 bases from J, with 14 bases between. The CDR3 is 15 residues long. The CDR3 region has the DNA TGTGCCAGCAGCCTCCGAGGGGGAGTCTACAATGAGCAGTTCTTC. Protein product: CASSLRGGVYNEQFF.

The rearrangement uses TRBV19 and TRBJ1-3; no definite D call. CDR3 length: 15 amino acids. The germline gives CDR1 LNHDA, CDR2 SQIVND (reference sequence). V gave up 3 bases and J gave up 0 bases, with 9 bases separating them. The CDR3 DNA follows: TGTGCCAGTAGTATGGCAGGAAACTCTGGAAACACCATATATTTT. Translated, it gives CASSMAGNSGNTIYF.

The chain couples TRBV19 to TRBJ2-1, with 7 bases that match TRBD2. The CDR3 contains 15 residues. The germline V gene encodes CDR1 LNHDA and CDR2 SQIVND (reference sequence). The V and J ends lost 3 bases and 2 bases, in that order; junction bases with no gene match: 4. CDR3 sequence (DNA): TGTGCCAGTAGTATCAGCGGGATTACCTACAATGAGCAGTTCTTC. Translated: CASSISGITYNEQFF.

CDR3 region: CASSRSGTSGFADTQYF. CDR3 coding DNA: TGTGCCAGCAGTAGATCCGGGACTAGCGGATTCGCAGATACGCAGTATTTT. The chain combines TRBV6-6 with TRBJ2-3; TRBD2 agrees at 11 bases. This CDR3 contains 17 residues. CDR1 MNHNY and CDR2 SVGAGI come from the germline V gene (reference sequence). V dropped 5 bases and J dropped 4; count of bases not matched to a gene: 11.

This sequence joins TRBV9 and TRBJ2-1; 7 bases fit TRBD1. The germline gives CDR1 SGDLS, CDR2 YYNGEE. With V trimmed by 3 bases and J by 1 base, 1 base remained unmatched. The CDR3 loop spans 14 amino acids. The CDR3 protein is CASSATGSYNEQFF. The CDR3 DNA reads TGTGCCAGCAGCGCGACAGGGTCCTACAATGAGCAGTTCTTC.

This chain links TRBV5-4 with TRBJ2-4; TRBD1 agrees at 9 bases. Per the germline V gene, CDR1 is SGHNT and CDR2 is YYREEE (reference sequence). V shed 4 bases and J 8 bases; nucleotides not matched to a gene: 4. This CDR3 is built from 13 residues. DNA for the CDR3: TGTGCCAGCAGCCTTGGACAGGGGTACATTCAGTACTTC. Its protein product is CASSLGQGYIQYF.

This clone was recorded once. This chain links TRBV2 with TRBJ2-7; the D is unclear. The CDR3 is made up of 11 amino acids. Germline V gene lookup returns CDR1 SNHLY and CDR2 FYNNEI. V lost 6 bases to trimming and J lost 7 bases, with 10 bases between them. In nucleotides, the CDR3 is TGTGCCAGCAGGGGCTTTGAGGAGCAGTACTTC. Translation gives CASRGFEEQYF.

This chain's CDR3 is CASSPGPSPLYEQYF. CDR3 DNA: TGTGCCAGCAGCCCAGGGCCATCCCCCCTCTACGAGCAGTACTTC. The chain uses TRBV5-5 and TRBJ2-7, with D perhaps TRBD1 (5 bases). The germline gives CDR1 SGHKS, CDR2 YYEKEE (reference sequence). The V end lost 4 bases, the J end lost 3 bases, and 17 bases lay between the germline ends. The CDR3 has 15 amino acids.